One and the same sample provided the 8 T cell receptor beta chains below, sequenced in a study of blood T cell repertoires in COVID-19. Repertoires were generated with immunoSEQ multiplex PCR, while TCRdb's copy carries only in-frame clones and drops some. The table shows approximately 97,000 clones, with about 85% occurring only once. The sample comprised peripheral blood. The receptors were gathered from a man aged 80 or over with acute or convalescent COVID-19.

This rearrangement joins TRBV6-2 or TRBV6-3 to TRBJ2-2; TRBD2 aligns across 8 bases. After removal of 5 bases from V and 3 bases from J, the junction contained 2 bases not matched to a gene. Germline-derived CDR1 and CDR2 are MNHEY and SVGEGT. This CDR3 comprises 14 residues. CDR3 sequence reads: CASSSGSHTGELFF. The CDR3 DNA reads TGTGCCAGCAGTAGCGGGAGTCACACCGGGGAGCTGTTTTTT.

The chain carries TRBV30 and TRBJ2-7; a possible D gene is TRBD1 (6 bases). CDR1 is GTSNPN, CDR2 SVGIG, per germline (reference sequence). The V and J ends lost 3 bases and 2 bases respectively, with 11 bases between them. The CDR3 consists of 13 residues. This CDR3 reads CAWSQQGPYEQYF. CDR3 bases: TGTGCCTGGAGCCAACAGGGACCCTACGAGCAGTACTTC.

This clone was counted only a few times. The genes are TRBV28 and TRBJ1-5, with 11 bases lining up with TRBD1. The germline CDR1 and CDR2 sequences are MDHEN and SYDVKM. With V trimmed by 6 bases and J by 2 bases, 9 bases remained unmatched. The CDR3 is made up of 17 amino acids. As DNA, the CDR3 is TGTGCCAGCAGCCCTGGACAGGGGGCTATTGGCAATCAGCCCCAGCATTTT. Translation gives CASSPGQGAIGNQPQHF.

The genes are TRBV6-2 or TRBV6-3 and TRBJ1-1; TRBD1 is a possible D gene (5 bases). Germline V lookup: CDR1 MNHEY, CDR2 SVGEGT. This CDR3 is 16 amino acids long. Trimming pared 4 bases from V and 4 bases from J, leaving 19 bases between. CDR3 amino acids: CASSLGMQGSVTEAFF. The CDR3, as DNA: TGTGCCAGCAGTTTAGGAATGCAGGGTAGTGTCACTGAAGCTTTCTTT.

This chain joins TRBV9 and TRBJ2-2; 9 nucleotides align to TRBD2. V was clipped by 4 bases and J by 1 base; unmatched bases: 2. Germline assignment: CDR1 SGDLS and CDR2 YYNGEE. The CDR3 runs 15 residues. CDR3 sequence: CASSISGRNTGELFF. The CDR3 DNA sequence: TGTGCCAGCAGCATTAGCGGGAGGAACACCGGGGAGCTGTTTTTT.

V and J are TRBV5-4 and TRBJ1-1; 9 bases fit TRBD1. Trimming at V came to 2 bases and at J to 7 bases, leaving 6 bases not matched to a gene. From germline, CDR1 is SGHNT and CDR2 YYREEE (reference sequence). The CDR3 spans 14 residues. CDR3 residues: CASSFRQGDREAFF. In nucleotides, the CDR3 is TGTGCCAGCAGCTTTAGACAGGGGGACCGTGAAGCTTTCTTT.

This clone was found a few times. This sequence joins TRBV7-2 and TRBJ1-2; D remains unclear. CDR1 and CDR2 from the germline V gene are SGHTA and FQGNSA. There are 13 residues in the CDR3. V lost 3 bases and J 2 bases, leaving 7 bases between the germline ends. This CDR3 reads CASSLGLNYGYTF. The CDR3 DNA follows: TGTGCCAGCAGCTTGGGCCTAAACTATGGCTACACCTTC.

The rearrangement uses TRBV6-5 and TRBJ1-1; D uncertain. Trimming stripped 6 bases from V and 1 base from J, with 12 bases between. CDR3 length: 14 residues. CDR1 and CDR2 (germline): MNHEY, SVGAGI. CDR3 sequence reads: CASRPSDPNTEAFF. CDR3 DNA: TGTGCCAGCAGGCCCAGCGACCCGAACACTGAAGCTTTCTTT.